This passage covers 17 T cell receptor beta chains from one sample sequenced in a study of identical twins. TCRdb redid the calling of the 5' RACE reads with MiXCR, one entry per CDR3 protein. The sample has 1.5 million to 2 million distinct CDR3 sequences; about 31% are singletons. The sample consisted of cord blood. The receptors were sampled from a newborn girl in good health.

The table lists this clonotype with a few counts. V and J are TRBV28 and TRBJ1-1; maybe TRBD1 (5 bases). Deletions cut 2 bases from V and 11 bases from J, with 15 bases between. Germline V gives CDR1 MDHEN, CDR2 SYDVKM. The CDR3 has 13 residues. The CDR3 sequence: CASSLRGARVAFF. The CDR3 DNA is TGTGCCAGCAGTTTAAGAGGGGCGCGGGTCGCTTTCTTT. Combining the CDR3 with reference TRBV28 and TRBJ1-1 gives the whole variable domain DVKVTQSSRYLVKRTGEKVFLECVQDMDHENMFWYRQDPGLGLRLIYFSYDVKMKEKGDIPEGYSVSREKKERFSLILESASTNQTSMYLCASSLRGARVAFFGQGTRLTVV.

The chain combines TRBV7-9 with TRBJ1-4; 9 nucleotides line up with TRBD1. V lost 5 bases to trimming and J lost 7 bases; unmatched junction nucleotides: 5. Germline V lookup: CDR1 SEHNR, CDR2 FQNEAQ (reference sequence). The CDR3 is 14 residues long. CDR3 nucleotides: TGTGCCAGCAGCGACCTGGACAGGGGTGAAAAACTGTTTTTT. It is translated as CASSDLDRGEKLFF.

The chain has TRBV7-8 and TRBJ2-1; D may be TRBD1 or TRBD2 (5 bases each). Germline V gene lookup returns CDR1 SGHVS and CDR2 FQNEAQ. This CDR3 has 14 amino acids. The V end lost 5 bases, the J end lost 10 bases, and 18 bases lay between the germline ends. In nucleotides, the CDR3 is TGTGCCAGCAGCGTAACCGGGACCACCTACGAGCAGTTCTTC. Translated: CASSVTGTTYEQFF.

The sample holds a few counts of this clonotype. The rearrangement links TRBV20-1 to TRBJ2-1; 16 bases agree with TRBD2. CDR1 DFQATT and CDR2 SNEGSKA come from the germline V gene (reference sequence). The V and J ends lost 3 bases and 4 bases, in that order; junction bases with no gene match: 6. The CDR3 contains 17 residues. The CDR3 sequence: CSASGTSGRDPYNEQFF. CDR3 DNA sequence: TGCAGTGCTAGTGGGACTAGCGGGAGGGACCCGTACAATGAGCAGTTCTTC.

This clonotype was counted between two and nine times. The chain joins TRBV24-1 to TRBJ2-1, with D perhaps TRBD2 (5 bases). Germline CDR1 is KGHDR and CDR2 is SFDVKD. The CDR3 length is 16 residues. V dropped 1 base and J dropped 6 bases, with 15 bases sitting between them. This CDR3 is CATSDFDSTGINEQFF. CDR3 DNA sequence: TGTGCCACCAGTGATTTTGACTCCACCGGGATCAATGAGCAGTTCTTC.

This clonotype was detected a few times. The V call is TRBV5-1, the J call TRBJ2-7, with D possibly matching TRBD2 (5 bases). The CDR3 is 14 residues long. V was trimmed by 1 base and J by 3 bases, leaving 11 bases between them. The germline V gene has CDR1 SGHRS and CDR2 YFSETQ. This CDR3 reads CASSLRGLRYEQYF. DNA of the CDR3: TGCGCCAGCAGCTTGCGTGGACTTCGCTACGAGCAGTACTTC. Filled out from reference TRBV5-1 and TRBJ2-7, the complete variable domain reads KAGVTQTPRYLIKTRGQQVTLSCSPISGHRSVSWYQQTPGQGLQFLFEYFSETQRNKGNFPGRFSGRQFSNSRSEMNVSTLELGDSALYLCASSLRGLRYEQYFGPGTRLTVT.

This clonotype was seen a few times. The J gene is TRBJ2-5, the V gene TRBV12-3 or TRBV12-4; no definite D call. The ends were cut back, 3 bases at V and 5 bases at J, with 16 bases in the middle. This CDR3 spans 15 amino acids. CDR3 protein: CASSFIAPRDETQYF. The CDR3 nucleotides are TGTGCCAGCAGTTTTATCGCCCCAAGGGATGAGACCCAGTACTTC.

A remark on this clonotype: A clone one base away is much larger, so this may be a read error. This chain links TRBV10-3 with TRBJ2-5, with 12 bases fitting TRBD2. The J call could be wrong; TRBJ2-7 is a better fit for the DNA end. The CDR3 loop spans 13 amino acids. Per germline, CDR1 ENHRY and CDR2 SYGVKD. The CDR3 DNA reads as TGTGACTCCCAACTAGCGGGAGGCTACGAGCAGTACTTC. This codes for CDSQLAGGYEQYF.

This sequence joins TRBV11-2 and TRBJ2-3, with 10 bases matching TRBD1. From germline, CDR1 is SGHAT and CDR2 FQNNGV. The V segment lost 5 bases and the J segment 0 bases; nucleotides outside the gene matches: 5. This CDR3 spans 16 amino acids. CDR3 in DNA: TGTGCCAGCAGCCGGACAGGGGGTATAAGCACAGATACGCAGTATTTT. Translated: CASSRTGGISTDTQYF.

The chain is built from TRBV28 and TRBJ2-1; either TRBD1 or TRBD2 may fit D (6 bases each). Germline CDR1 is MDHEN and CDR2 is SYDVKM. Trimming removed 6 bases from V and 3 bases from J, with 15 bases in between. This CDR3 region has 15 residues. The CDR3 sequence is CASRGAGRNYNEQFF. The CDR3 nucleotides read TGTGCCAGCAGGGGGGCGGGGCGGAACTACAATGAGCAGTTCTTC.

This clonotype was observed a few times. The V call is TRBV12-3 or TRBV12-4, the J call TRBJ2-5; no clear D gene. The DNA end is more similar to TRBJ2-7, so the J call may be wrong. The CDR3 length is 11 residues. CDR3 nucleotide sequence: TGTGCCAGCTGTATGGGGTACGAGCAGTACTTC. Translating gives CASCMGYEQYF.

The table lists this clonotype with a few counts. The chain couples TRBV20-1 to TRBJ2-7; D uncertain. The CDR3 has 16 residues. Germline-derived CDR1 and CDR2 are DFQATT and SNEGSKA (reference sequence). Trimming stripped 0 bases from V and 3 bases from J, with 18 bases between. CDR3 nucleotide sequence: TGCAGTGCTAGAGATGGGTCCCCAACCTGGATCTACGAGCAGTACTTC. Translation gives CSARDGSPTWIYEQYF.

The chain has TRBV3-1 and TRBJ1-1; 11 positions agree with TRBD1. Germline V CDR1 and CDR2: LGHDT, YNNKEL (reference sequence). V was clipped by 4 bases and J by 4 bases; unmatched bases: 8. CDR3 length: 16 residues. The CDR3 bases are TGTGCCAGCAGCCTGGACAGGGGGCGCATAGGCACTGAAGCTTTCTTT. It encodes CASSLDRGRIGTEAFF.

V usage is TRBV10-3 and J usage is TRBJ1-5; no reliable D call. Trimming pared 8 bases from V and 0 bases from J, leaving 5 bases between. There are 12 residues in the CDR3. Germline values: CDR1 ENHRY, CDR2 SYGVKD. The CDR3 region has the DNA TGTGCCATCGCAGATAGCAATCAGCCCCAGCATTTT. This encodes CAIADSNQPQHF.

The chain carries TRBV12-3 or TRBV12-4 and TRBJ1-2, with a weak D call TRBD1 (6 bases). V was cut by 3 bases and J by 8 bases, with 16 bases left in between. The CDR3 runs 14 residues. This chain's CDR3 is CASSFSPGAEGYTF. DNA of the CDR3: TGTGCCAGCAGTTTTTCGCCAGGGGCGGAGGGCTACACCTTC.

The sample holds a few counts of this clonotype. V usage is TRBV29-1 and J usage is TRBJ2-1; TRBD1 aligns across 10 bases. Unmatched junction bases numbered 2, after V lost 4 bases and J lost 2 bases. This CDR3 is 14 amino acids long. The germline V gene encodes CDR1 SQVTM and CDR2 ANQGSEA. The CDR3 loop is CSVGGTGAYNEQFF. Written as DNA, the CDR3 is TGCAGCGTTGGGGGGACAGGGGCCTACAATGAGCAGTTCTTC.

This sequence joins TRBV7-9 and TRBJ1-6; perhaps TRBD1 as D (5 bases). Germline CDR1 and CDR2: SEHNR and FQNEAQ (reference sequence). The CDR3 consists of 10 residues. V was trimmed by 8 bases and J by 11 bases, leaving 7 bases between them. In DNA, the CDR3 is TGTGCCAGCGGGGGGACACCCCTCCACTTT. Translating gives CASGGTPLHF.